This T cell receptor beta chain was retrieved from a study of blood T cell repertoires in COVID-19. Libraries were prepared by immunoSEQ multiplex PCR; TCRdb keeps only in-frame clonotypes and omits some of them. The sample carries roughly 100,000 clones, roughly nine tenths recorded once. The V gene end was trimmed by 7 bases and the J gene end by 0 bases; junction bases not matched to a gene: 4. Germline CDR1 reads MNHEY; CDR2 reads SVGAGI. The CDR3 covers 15 residues. The source material was peripheral blood. The TCR originated in a woman older than 75 in a cohort sampled during active COVID-19. This rearrangement joins TRBV6-5 to TRBJ1-1, with 11 bases lining up with TRBD1. This CDR3 is CASTSGQGVNTEAFF. The DNA for the CDR3 is TGTGCCAGCACATCGGGACAGGGGGTGAACACTGAAGCTTTCTTT.